These T cell receptor beta chains were read from a single sample in a study of beta chain features in type 1 diabetes. The data were produced by immunoSEQ multiplex PCR, yet TCRdb's version contains in-frame clones alone and is incomplete. The sample contains roughly 180,000 clones, about 13% of which appear only once. Specimen: central memory CD4+ T cells from blood. The receptors derive from a woman aged 18-29 years in good health. CDR3s include the opening cysteine and the closing phenylalanine or tryptophan. The order of the fields is J gene, D gene, clone size, V gene, CDR3 protein, CDR3 DNA. The D gene is left open where the match is weak. Size is omitted from some rows. Given values are once, few, many or a class for expanded clones.

TRBJ1-5 NA NA TRBV30 CAWSLLGGSQPQHF TGTGCCTGGAGTCTCTTGGGCGGGAGTCAGCCCCAGCATTTT
TRBJ2-1 TRBD2 NA TRBV29-1 CSVKHSGRTYNEQFF TGCAGCGTCAAACATAGCGGGAGGACTTACAATGAGCAGTTCTTC
TRBJ1-5 NA few TRBV28 CASTDRSRHNQPQHF TGTGCCAGCACTGACAGATCTAGACATAATCAGCCCCAGCATTTT
TRBJ2-7 TRBD2 NA TRBV5-1 CASSLPGGYEQYF TGCGCCAGCAGCCTTCCGGGAGGCTACGAGCAGTACTTC
TRBJ2-1 TRBD1 few TRBV5-1 CASSLGGTEIYNEQFF TGCGCCAGCAGCTTGGGAGGGACAGAAATCTACAATGAGCAGTTCTTC
TRBJ1-1 NA NA TRBV7-8 CASSSRQDPNTEAFF TGTGCCAGCAGCTCCCGACAGGACCCGAACACTGAAGCTTTCTTT
TRBJ1-3 NA NA TRBV5-1 CASSPEGSSGNTIYF TGCGCCAGCAGTCCGGAGGGGAGCTCTGGAAACACCATATATTTT
TRBJ2-7 NA few TRBV10-3 CAISGSETNEQYF TGTGCCATCAGTGGGAGCGAAACGAACGAGCAGTACTTC
TRBJ2-7 TRBD1 NA TRBV9 CASSAGQGGGEQYF TGTGCCAGCAGCGCAGGACAGGGGGGGGGCGAGCAGTACTTC
TRBJ2-5 NA NA TRBV5-4 CASSSRGKETQYF TGTGCCAGCAGCTCCCGGGGGAAGGAGACCCAGTACTTC
TRBJ2-5 NA few TRBV6-6 CASCPGHSQETQYF TGTGCCAGCTGCCCGGGACACTCCCAAGAGACCCAGTACTTC